The 13 T cell receptor beta chains presented below share a single source sample, sequenced in a study of read filtering for tumor transcriptome and immune sequencing. This library used approximately 0.4 ug RNA and molecular barcoded adaptors spanning alpha/delta and beta/gamma chains. TCRdb independently ran MiXCR on the reads; one entry per CDR3 protein. The sample yields 94,000 or so distinct CDR3 sequences, around 12% seen once. Sequencing was done on a sample of a population of CD138-negative cells sorted from bone marrow. These TCRs come from a donor at least 40 years old with multiple myeloma.

There are many counts of this clonotype. The chain employs TRBV4-1 and TRBJ2-1; 9 nucleotides line up with TRBD1. Germline trimming cut 2 bases from V and 10 bases from J; bases unmatched to any gene: 9. The germline V gene has CDR1 MGHRA and CDR2 YSYEKL. The CDR3 is 15 residues long. CDR3 DNA: TGCGCCAGCAGCCAACTTCCGGGACAGGGTTCCGAGCAGTTCTTC. Translating gives CASSQLPGQGSEQFF.

At least ten counts were recorded for this clonotype. The chain combines TRBV2 with TRBJ2-7, with 7 bases identical to TRBD2. J gave up 5 bases and V 2 bases, and 9 bases lay outside the gene matches. The CDR3 length is 15 residues. Germline CDR1 SNHLY, CDR2 FYNNEI. For the CDR3, the DNA is TGTGCCAGCAGTGAATTGGAAGCGGGAAATAACGAGCAGTACTTC. This sequence encodes CASSELEAGNNEQYF.

This clonotype came up many times. The chain couples TRBV18 to TRBJ1-4; 7 bases match TRBD1. CDR3 length equals 15 residues. Germline loops: CDR1 KGHSH, CDR2 LQKENI. V was clipped by 4 bases and J by 0 bases; unmatched bases: 2. The CDR3 loop reads CASSLGTATNEKLFF. The CDR3, as DNA: TGTGCCAGCTCACTTGGGACAGCAACTAATGAAAAACTGTTTTTT.

This clonotype was observed many times. The chain joins TRBV19 to TRBJ2-3, with D possibly matching TRBD2 (6 bases). Trimming removed 2 bases from V and 4 bases from J, with 13 bases in between. Germline V gives CDR1 LNHDA, CDR2 SQIVND (reference sequence). This CDR3 comprises 15 residues. CDR3 loop: CASSIRHGGSDTQYF. The DNA for the CDR3 is TGTGCCAGTAGTATACGACACGGAGGGTCAGATACGCAGTATTTT.

This clonotype has a count of ten or more. This chain joins TRBV19 and TRBJ2-3, with 8 bases lining up with TRBD1. The CDR3 is 15 amino acids. Germline V gives CDR1 LNHDA, CDR2 SQIVND (reference sequence). Germline trimming cut 6 bases from V and 1 base from J; bases unmatched to any gene: 6. CDR3 in amino acids: CASSPPGQGTDTQYF. The CDR3 DNA reads TGTGCCAGTAGCCCCCCGGGACAGGGCACAGATACGCAGTATTTT.

At least ten counts were recorded for this clonotype. This chain links TRBV24-1 with TRBJ2-1, with D unclear. Looked up from germline, CDR1 is KGHDR and CDR2 is SFDVKD. The CDR3 contains 13 residues. V lost 3 bases and J 8 bases, leaving 10 bases between the germline ends. CDR3 sequence (DNA): TGTGCCACCAGTGATCCCCGTCACGATGAGCAGTTCTTC. It encodes CATSDPRHDEQFF.

This clonotype was recorded many times. The chain recombines TRBV19 with TRBJ2-1; 10 bases agree with TRBD1. The length of the CDR3 is 16 residues. Trimming took 5 bases from V and 1 from J; bases not matched to a gene: 5. CDR1 LNHDA and CDR2 SQIVND come from the germline V gene (reference sequence). CDR3 nucleotides: TGTGCCAGTAGTCGCGGACAGGGGGTTTCCTACAATGAGCAGTTCTTC. Protein: CASSRGQGVSYNEQFF.

At least ten counts were recorded for this clonotype. The J gene is TRBJ2-3, the V gene TRBV5-1; possibly TRBD2 for D (6 bases). The germline V and J ends were trimmed by 7 bases and 3 bases, with 12 bases remaining between them. Germline CDR1 reads SGHRS; CDR2 reads YFSETQ. The CDR3 runs 13 residues. CDR3 region: CASRERLTDTQYF. Written as DNA, the CDR3 is TGCGCCAGCCGGGAGAGGCTGACAGATACGCAGTATTTT. The full variable domain, in which reference TRBV5-1 and TRBJ2-3 provide the parts outside the CDR3, is KAGVTQTPRYLIKTRGQQVTLSCSPISGHRSVSWYQQTPGQGLQFLFEYFSETQRNKGNFPGRFSGRQFSNSRSEMNVSTLELGDSALYLCASRERLTDTQYFGPGTRLTVL.

As concerns this clonotype: One junction end disagrees with the germline gene, perhaps due to a read error. This chain uses TRBV6-2 or TRBV6-3 with TRBJ2-7; TRBD1 matches at 10 bases. Looked up from germline, CDR1 is MNHEY and CDR2 is SVGEGT. The CDR3 length is 15 residues. The DNA for the CDR3 is TGTGCCAGCAGCCAGGGACAGGGGCGCTCCAACGAGCCGTACTTC. Translated, it gives CASSQGQGRSNEPYF.

This chain joins TRBV5-8 and TRBJ2-6; D is undetermined. The CDR3 runs 13 residues. V lost 5 bases and J lost 2, with 5 bases in between. CDR1 and CDR2 (germline): SGHTS, YDEGEE. DNA of the CDR3: TGTGCCAGCAGGGGCCCTGGGGCCAACGTCCTGACTTTC. Protein product: CASRGPGANVLTF.

With respect to this clonotype: It is likely a read error, because the conserved phenylalanine at the end of the CDR3 is missing. The chain uses TRBV7-3 and TRBJ2-5; TRBD2 might be the D (6 bases). Germline CDR1 is SGHTA and CDR2 is FQGTGA. The CDR3 extends over 13 amino acids. CDR3 nucleotide sequence: TGTGCCAGCAGCCAGGGACTGGGAGAGGCCCAGTACCTC. Its protein product is CASSQGLGEAQYL.

This clonotype showed up many times. The CDR3 nucleotides read TGTGCCAGCAGTTTCATCAATGAGCAGTTCTTC. Translated: CASSFINEQFF. The chain couples TRBV12-3 or TRBV12-4 to TRBJ2-1, with D hard to call. Trimming removed 3 bases from V and 6 bases from J, with 3 bases in between. The CDR3 has 11 residues.

In this sample, this clonotype turned up many times. The rearrangement joins TRBV5-1 to TRBJ2-3; D might be TRBD2 (6 bases). This CDR3 comprises 15 residues. The V end lost 4 bases, the J end lost 1 base, and 13 bases lay between the germline ends. Germline V gene lookup returns CDR1 SGHRS and CDR2 YFSETQ. CDR3 residues: CASSGGLSGTDTQYF. In nucleotides, the CDR3 is TGCGCCAGCAGCGGGGGACTTTCGGGCACAGATACGCAGTATTTT.